This T cell receptor beta chain was captured by sequencing in a study of blood T cell repertoires in COVID-19. Some clones are missing from TCRdb's copy, which holds only in-frame ones; the method was immunoSEQ multiplex PCR. The sample includes roughly 200,000 clones, roughly 86% of them seen just once. Trimming cost V 4 bases and J 1 base; bases outside gene matches: 6. This CDR3 region has 15 residues. Germline V gene lookup returns CDR1 MDHEN and CDR2 SYDVKM. The source of this sequence is a woman in her sixties or seventies with active or convalescent COVID-19. The chain joins TRBV28 to TRBJ2-7, with 8 bases lining up with TRBD2. Sequenced sample: peripheral blood. CDR3 bases: TGTGCCAGCAGTTCCCCAGCGGGAGAATCCTACGAGCAGTACTTC. Protein product: CASSSPAGESYEQYF.